The clone carrying this TCR beta chain has a handful of counts. Its antigen is unidentified. No fewer than 5.5 micrograms of total RNA were isolated from every sample. These data are taken from a study of blood T cells in healthy people across ages. Study results and caveats: It was the long-lived donors that had more naive CD4+ cells and higher diversity than aged donors. Diversity figures based on one million T cells were deemed too low.

Primers used in a second PCR of about 7 to 12 cycles were a sample-barcoded 5' primer and a J-beta primer mix. Each cDNA was tagged by a template-switch adaptor containing 12 random nucleotides. TCRdb itself ran the 5' RACE reads through MiXCR, one entry per CDR3 protein. The table includes fewer than 2 million distinct CDR3 sequences, 39% detected once. This clonotype was obtained from a human donor in good health. Sequenced: blood.

In DNA, the CDR3 is TGCGCCAGCAGCCAAGAGCGTGGCCCCTACGAGCAGTACTTC. This gives the protein CASSQERGPYEQYF. The chain carries TRBV4-3 and TRBJ2-7; D not resolved. The V gene lost 0 bases and the J gene lost 2 bases, with 8 bases spanning the gap. The CDR3 sequence is 14 residues long. Germline CDR1 LGHNA, CDR2 YSLEER.